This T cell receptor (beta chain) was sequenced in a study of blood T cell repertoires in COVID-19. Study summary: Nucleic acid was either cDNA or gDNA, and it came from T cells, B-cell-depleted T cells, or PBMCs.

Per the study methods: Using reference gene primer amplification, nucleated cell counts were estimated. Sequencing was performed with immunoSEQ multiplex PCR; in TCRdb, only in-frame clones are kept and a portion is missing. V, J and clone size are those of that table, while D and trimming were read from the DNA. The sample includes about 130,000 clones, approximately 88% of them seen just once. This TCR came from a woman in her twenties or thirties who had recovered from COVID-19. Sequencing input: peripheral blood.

CDR3 amino acids: CAISAGTSGNEQFF. The CDR3 coding sequence is TGTGCCATCAGTGCCGGGACTAGCGGCAATGAGCAGTTCTTC. V is TRBV10-3 and J is TRBJ2-1, with 11 bases fitting TRBD2. The CDR3 contains 14 residues. Trimming at V came to 4 bases and at J to 6 bases, leaving 2 bases not matched to a gene. In germline, CDR1 is ENHRY, CDR2 SYGVKD.